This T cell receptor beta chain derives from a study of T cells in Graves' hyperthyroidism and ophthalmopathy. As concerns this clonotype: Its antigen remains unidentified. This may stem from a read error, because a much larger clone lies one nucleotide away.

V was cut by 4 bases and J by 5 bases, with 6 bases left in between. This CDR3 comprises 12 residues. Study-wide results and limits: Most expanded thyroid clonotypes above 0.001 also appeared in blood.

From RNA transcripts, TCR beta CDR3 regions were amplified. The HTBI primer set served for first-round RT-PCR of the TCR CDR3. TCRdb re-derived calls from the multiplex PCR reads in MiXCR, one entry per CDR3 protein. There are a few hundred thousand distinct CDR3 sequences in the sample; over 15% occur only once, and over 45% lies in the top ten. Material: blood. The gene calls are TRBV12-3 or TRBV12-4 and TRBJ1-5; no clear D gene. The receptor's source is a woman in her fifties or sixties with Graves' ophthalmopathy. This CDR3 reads CASSSADQPQHF. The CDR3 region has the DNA TGTGCCAGCAGTTCAGCAGATCAGCCCCAGCATTTT.